This entry lists 3 T cell receptor beta chains sequenced from one sample in a study of radiotherapy plus CTLA-4 blockade in lung cancer (dated by TCRdb to between 2017 and 2018). The library was made by the immunoSEQ multiplex PCR assay. Sourced from immuneACCESS, this table was stored by TCRdb with only in-frame sequences that have V and J called. A share of the clones is absent; for the studies checked, an unresolved V gene accounts for under half, and the remainder has no known explanation. The sample yields some 45,000 clones; approximately 76% were counted once. 8.3% of the sample comes from the top ten. Specimen: peripheral blood, collected from a patient treated with radiotherapy plus ipilimumab. These receptors were taken from a human donor with non-small cell lung cancer who had stable disease on radiotherapy plus ipilimumab.

The chain has TRBV7-9 and TRBJ1-4; a possible D gene is TRBD1 (6 bases). The CDR3 consists of 15 residues. V was trimmed by 7 bases and J by 6 bases, leaving 18 bases between them. Germline CDR1 and CDR2: SEHNR and FQNEAQ (reference sequence). The CDR3 bases are TGTGCCAGCACCAGGGGAGGGAATGGGGATGAAAAACTGTTTTTT. Translating gives CASTRGGNGDEKLFF.

This clone was detected only a few times. The chain employs TRBV7-2 and TRBJ1-5, with no clear D. Germline-derived CDR1 and CDR2 are SGHTA and FQGNSA. The CDR3 spans 15 residues. V was shortened by 1 base and J by 3 bases, with 10 bases between the two germline ends. In DNA form, the CDR3 reads TGTGCCAGCAGCTTAGGGCCCGGTTACAATCAGCCCCAGCATTTT. As protein: CASSLGPGYNQPQHF.

The rearrangement links TRBV30 to TRBJ2-7; D uncertain. The V end was cut by 6 bases, the J end by 4 bases, with 16 bases between. CDR3 length equals 13 residues. Germline CDR1 and CDR2: GTSNPN and SVGIG (reference sequence). The CDR3 spells CACSGAQTYEQYF. The CDR3 DNA is TGTGCCTGCTCAGGAGCCCAAACTTACGAGCAGTACTTC.